This T cell receptor beta chain came from a study of T cell responses to AZD1222 COVID-19 vaccine. There are 14 residues in the CDR3. The V segment lost 4 bases and the J segment 6 bases; nucleotides outside the gene matches: 7. Per germline, CDR1 LGHNA and CDR2 YNFKEQ. The method was immunoSEQ multiplex PCR; TCRdb's version includes in-frame clones alone and lacks a portion of them. The sample holds about 140,000 clones, approximately 92% seen once. The specimen was peripheral blood, collected 28 days after the second AZD1222 dose. The TCR was taken from an adult who received the AZD1222 COVID-19 vaccine. This sequence joins TRBV4-2 and TRBJ1-1; 8 nucleotides align to TRBD1. The CDR3 DNA sequence: TGTGCCAGCAGCCGAACGGACAGGGACTCTGAAGCTTTCTTT. Its translation is CASSRTDRDSEAFF.